This T cell receptor beta chain was profiled in a study of OX40 agonist ivuxolimab in advanced cancers. Regarding the study in general: Ivuxolimab, which targeted the costimulatory receptor OX40 (CD134), was an agonistic, fully human IgG2 monoclonal antibody. The purpose of peripheral TCRbeta sequencing was to test whether ivuxolimab changed TCR sequence diversity and led to clonal T-cell expansion. Three dose-escalation patients achieved partial responses, one with hepatocellular carcinoma and two with cutaneous melanoma. Prior anti-PD-1, anti-PD-L1 or anti-CTLA-4 therapy was permitted, and 30% to 45% of dose-escalation patients had received checkpoint inhibitors. Among the roughly 50 dose-escalation patients, 19 had hepatocellular carcinoma, around 15 melanoma, 9 renal cell carcinoma and 9 head and neck cancer. The monotherapy dose-escalation portion (N ≈ 52 patients) of the phase I ivuxolimab trial is reported in the paper. Intravenous ivuxolimab was administered to patients every 2 weeks at six dose levels: 0.01, 0.1, 0.3, 1.5, 3 and 10 mg/kg. In the dose-escalation cohort, 82.7% of patients were male, and the mean age was approximately 60 years, with a range of about 23 to 85. Paper-wide results and their limitations: Low levels of normalized T-cell clonal expansion were also shown by some nonresponding patients. The antigen specificity of the clonally expanded peripheral T cells was not determined. In the 0.1-3.0 mg/kg groups, partial responders were among the patients with the lowest normalized peripheral clonal expansion, particularly in CD8+ T cells. Clonal expansion of both CD4+ and CD8+ blood T cells was observed from baseline to week 6 at doses 0.1 to 3.0 mg/kg. On average, CD8+ T cells showed more expanded clones than CD4+ T cells after ivuxolimab.

On this clone: What this receptor recognizes is not known. No base quality values were provided; no much bigger clone lies one nucleotide off.

The trial excluded patients who had a history of autoimmune disease or who were on systemic immunosuppression. In every dose cohort, peripheral blood was drawn for TCR sequencing at baseline, cycle 4 day 1, and cycle 7 day 1. Samples were obtained from an open-label, multicenter, first-in-human phase I dose-escalation trial of ivuxolimab. Adults with locally advanced or metastatic head and neck squamous cell, hepatocellular, melanoma or renal cell carcinoma were enrolled in the trial. CD4+ and CD8+ T cells were sorted separately from peripheral blood before TCR sequencing. Genomic DNA was isolated from the sorted cells so that the TCRbeta CDR3 region could be sequenced. The immunoSEQ Assay was used for sequencing of TCRbeta CDR3 regions. Imported from immuneACCESS, the table was reduced by TCRdb to in-frame sequences with V and J called. These copies leave out some clones; in studies compared against another copy, an unresolved V gene accounts for under half, and the cause of the remainder is not known. The sample contains 90,000 or so clones, more than 70% of them found a single time. Of the sample, roughly 4.9% falls within the top ten clones.

CDR1 and CDR2 were assigned from the germline V gene as SGHAT and FQNNGV. The junction carries 14 bases between V and J, which are trimmed by 4 bases and 4 bases respectively. The CDR3 sequence holds 15 residues, the cysteine and phenylalanine included. Kept here is only the CDR3 DNA, which spans 45 bases and is read in frame from base 1. The sequence derives from an adult with an advanced solid tumor such as melanoma, head and neck, liver or kidney cancer. Recombination joined TRBV11-2 with TRBJ2-1; confidence is insufficient to name the D gene. The starting material was CD4+ or CD8+ T cells sorted from blood, obtained in a trial of the OX40 agonist ivuxolimab. The CDR3 corresponds to CASSSSRQPYNEQFF. The nucleotide sequence reads TGTGCCAGCAGCTCTTCTCGACAACCGTACAATGAGCAGTTCTTC.